This T cell receptor beta chain is from a study of shared clonotypes between healthy human individuals (dated by TCRdb to about 2020). Regarding the research as a whole: Three men and a couple of women, aged 18 to 49 years, made up the cohort. The study deeply sequenced blood TCR repertoires of about 5 healthy adults to estimate repertoire size and the extent of clonotype sharing between individuals. Between about 0.8 and 9 billion PBMCs per donor were obtained by leukapheresis. To increase sequencing depth and limit assay-specific biases, different laboratories used diverse techniques to prepare libraries and sequence TCR repertoires. Per donor, three plates each were used for CD4 naive and CD4 memory, two for CD8 naive, and one for CD8 memory.

Points on this clone: No cognate antigen has been identified for it. Base qualities are not at hand, and no much larger clone is one base apart.

The donors were healthy, HIV-negative adults who had no recently reported acute infections or vaccinations. All donors were Caucasian adults living in Nashville, Tennessee, USA. CD8 memory samples were composed of magnetically selected CD45RO+ cells combined with CCR7-negative CD45RA+ effector memory (TemRA) cells. Blood was collected by leukapheresis, and PBMCs were isolated by Ficoll-Histopaque density gradient centrifugation and then cryopreserved in liquid nitrogen vapor phase. Purity and quantity of every magnetically sorted T cell population were checked by analytical flow cytometry. Genomic DNA was isolated from every sorted fraction and measured by UV absorbance on a Nanodrop 2000c. Using the deep immunoSEQ assay, multiplex PCR amplified TCR CDR3 regions from genomic DNA. Extracted genomic DNA from each cell subset was spread evenly across all wells of several immunoSEQ 96-well plates, with each plate serving as a replicate. For sorted subsets, roughly 200 ng of genomic DNA, equivalent to tens of thousands of T cell genomes, went into each replicate PCR. Purified libraries were measured with a Qubit 3.0 fluorometer, size-checked on a Bioanalyzer 2100, and measured again with the KAPA Library Quantification kit. Every immunoSEQ 96-well plate was sequenced on a separate single-read 150-cycle Illumina NextSeq 550 flow cell. The source study handled its data this way. Because the immunoSEQ output included only junctional sequences and no quality scores, the filtering could not be the same as the filtering used for full-length reads. Sequences were annotated with PyIR, a Python wrapper for IgBLAST v1.9, and V/J genes and CDR3 were assigned using IMGT germline references. Reads were removed for weak V/J assignments (E-value above 1e-6), missing CDR3, stop codons, out-of-frame junctions, or ambiguous translated residues. A V3J clonotype was defined by an identical inferred V gene, J gene, and CDR3 amino acid sequence. The percentage overlap between two repertoires was calculated by dividing the number of shared unique clonotypes by the size of the smaller repertoire. RTK rarefaction, the Chao1 estimator, and Recon v2.1 estimates of unobserved clonotypes were used to assess repertoire richness. For all TCRbeta clonotypes obtained by the gDNA method from a few donors, generation probabilities were computed with OLGA. As stored in TCRdb, this immuneACCESS dataset retains in-frame rearrangements with V and J assigned. A fraction of the clones does not appear; measured against another copy, unresolved V genes explain less than half of the discrepancy, and the remainder lacks a known reason. That table gives V, J and clone size, and the DNA gave D and trimming. Here the sample has fewer than 850,000 clones; about 90% occur a single time. Together, the top ten hold 34% of the sample.

Taken from the germline V gene (reference sequence), the CDR1 and CDR2 loops are SEHNR and FQNEAQ. Reading from cysteine to phenylalanine, the CDR3 counts 16 amino acids. Just the 48-base CDR3 DNA is kept, in frame starting at base 1. V lost 1 base and J lost 0 bases, and the count of bases not matched to a germline gene is 5. What the research found in general, with its limitations: Across a few donors, around 5.4% of naive CD4, 3% to 3.5% of naive CD8, 2.3% of memory CD4, and 0.3% to 0.45% of memory CD8 clonotypes were shared. Only blood was sampled, and tissue TCR repertoires likely differ from those in blood. Naive subsets generally had larger estimated clonotype richness than memory subsets did. Rarefaction of sorted-subset datasets indicated incomplete sequencing despite the large sequencing depth. Because the study included a small number of donors, the genetic and exposure-history diversity represented was limited. Compared with non-shared clonotypes, the clonotypes found in all four sorted-subset donors had higher generation probabilities. Based on pairwise subsampling, the degree of clonotype sharing among donors was expected to be affected by sequencing depth.

The rearrangement joined TRBV7-9 to TRBJ2-7, and TRBD2 matches 8 of the central bases. Sequenced material: memory CD8+ T cells from PBMCs. The cell subset or site label here, explained by the study, means: CD45RO+ cells pooled with CCR7-negative TemRA cells. This TCR derives from a man between 18 and 35 years old in good health. Some clones in this sample may be carry-over from other donors' samples. The sequence in DNA is TGTGCCAGCAGCTTAGGTACTAGCGGCACCTCCTACGAGCAGTACTTC. Its coded protein is CASSLGTSGTSYEQYF. The full variable domain, completed from the reference TRBV7-9 and TRBJ2-7 proteins outside the CDR3, reads DTGVSQNPRHKITKRGQNVTFRCDPISEHNRLYWYRQTLGQGPEFLTYFQNEAQLEKSRLLSDRFSAERPKGSFSTLEIQRTEQGDSAMYLCASSLGTSGTSYEQYFGPGTRLTVT.